Listed below are T cell receptor beta chains from one sample, sequenced in a study of cytomegalovirus exposure and HLA in healthy donors. This table comes from immunoSEQ multiplex PCR, and its TCRdb copy is limited to in-frame clones, with some not included. The sample is made up of 130,000 to 150,000 clones, and the top ten hold approximately 1% of it. The specimen was PBMCs. Every receptor here comes from a male donor in good health and CMV-seronegative. Both conserved end residues are part of each CDR3. The order of the fields is CDR3 protein, CDR3 DNA, D gene, V gene, J gene. The D gene is left open where the match is weak.

cdr3_aa: CASGPPGDTEAFF
cdr3_nt: TGTGCTAGTGGTCCCCCAGGGGACACTGAAGCTTTCTTT
d_call: .
v_call: TRBV12-5
j_call: TRBJ1-1

cdr3_aa: CASSQFEVWVKWNGGETEAFF
cdr3_nt: TGTGCCAGCAGCCAATTTGAGGTGTGGGTAAAATGGAATGGGGGGGAAACTGAAGCTTTCTTT
d_call: .
v_call: TRBV4-2
j_call: TRBJ1-1

cdr3_aa: CASSYKVGQNYEQYF
cdr3_nt: TGTGCCAGCAGTTACAAAGTTGGACAAAACTACGAGCAGTACTTC
d_call: .
v_call: TRBV6-5
j_call: TRBJ2-7

cdr3_aa: CASSPKGQETQYF
cdr3_nt: TGTGCCAGCTCACCAAAGGGGCAAGAGACCCAGTACTTC
d_call: .
v_call: TRBV18
j_call: TRBJ2-5

cdr3_aa: CASSPGTEQFF
cdr3_nt: TGCGCCAGCAGCCCGGGAACCGAGCAGTTCTTC
d_call: .
v_call: TRBV10-1
j_call: TRBJ2-1

cdr3_aa: CASSMGQGGLAQHF
cdr3_nt: TGTGCCAGCAGCATGGGACAGGGGGGTTTAGCCCAGCATTTT
d_call: TRBD1
v_call: TRBV9
j_call: TRBJ1-5

cdr3_aa: CASRITANTEAFF
cdr3_nt: TGTGCCAGCAGGATTACAGCGAACACTGAAGCTTTCTTT
d_call: .
v_call: TRBV6-5
j_call: TRBJ1-1

cdr3_aa: CATKETSASAYEQYF
cdr3_nt: TGTGCCACCAAGGAGACTAGCGCCAGCGCCTACGAGCAGTACTTC
d_call: TRBD2
v_call: TRBV6-5
j_call: TRBJ2-7

cdr3_aa: CASSERTNYGYTF
cdr3_nt: TGTGCCAGCAGTGAGAGGACAAACTATGGCTACACCTTC
d_call: .
v_call: TRBV6-1
j_call: TRBJ1-2

cdr3_aa: CASSEAAGADGLAGETQYF
cdr3_nt: TGTGCCAGCAGTGAAGCGGCGGGGGCGGATGGGCTAGCAGGGGAGACCCAGTACTTC
d_call: .
v_call: TRBV6-1
j_call: TRBJ2-5

cdr3_aa: CAWTRLAGVVDTQYF
cdr3_nt: TGTGCCTGGACTCGGCTAGCGGGAGTTGTGGATACGCAGTATTTT
d_call: TRBD2
v_call: TRBV30
j_call: TRBJ2-3

cdr3_aa: CASSDREVRTDTQYF
cdr3_nt: TGTGCCAGCAGTGATCGGGAGGTTAGAACAGATACGCAGTATTTT
d_call: TRBD2
v_call: TRBV2
j_call: TRBJ2-3

cdr3_aa: CASSPSGRTDTQYF
cdr3_nt: TGTGCCAGCTCACCTAGCGGAAGGACAGATACGCAGTATTTT
d_call: .
v_call: TRBV18
j_call: TRBJ2-3

cdr3_aa: CASRGLAGTGEQYF
cdr3_nt: TGTGCCAGCCGAGGACTAGCGGGAACAGGCGAGCAGTACTTC
d_call: TRBD2
v_call: TRBV6-6
j_call: TRBJ2-7